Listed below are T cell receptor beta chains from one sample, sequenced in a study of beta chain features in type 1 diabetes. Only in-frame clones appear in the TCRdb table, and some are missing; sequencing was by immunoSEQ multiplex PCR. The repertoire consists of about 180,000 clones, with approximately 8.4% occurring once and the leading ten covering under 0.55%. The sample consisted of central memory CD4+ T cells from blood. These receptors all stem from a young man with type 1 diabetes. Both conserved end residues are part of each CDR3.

CDR3 protein: CASSSPGTGNNSPLHF; J gene: TRBJ1-6; V gene: TRBV2
CDR3 protein: CASSLVASATGRELFF; J gene: TRBJ2-2; V gene: TRBV7-2
CDR3 protein: CASSNLPDRPYEQYF; J gene: TRBJ2-7; V gene: TRBV21-1
CDR3 protein: CASSVTGDEETQYF; J gene: TRBJ2-5; V gene: TRBV25-1
CDR3 protein: CASSHRTSGSTGANVLTF; J gene: TRBJ2-6; V gene: TRBV4-2
CDR3 protein: CSVVGRGVAYGYTF; J gene: TRBJ1-2; V gene: TRBV29-1
CDR3 protein: CASSLLAGLDTQYF; J gene: TRBJ2-3; V gene: TRBV7-2
CDR3 protein: CASSRSSYEQYF; J gene: TRBJ2-7; V gene: TRBV6-6
CDR3 protein: CASSPIGDTQYF; J gene: TRBJ2-3; V gene: TRBV25-1
CDR3 protein: CASSPDRGGTEAFF; J gene: TRBJ1-1; V gene: TRBV7-9
CDR3 protein: CASSVGRGTDTQYF; J gene: TRBJ2-3; V gene: TRBV9
CDR3 protein: CAWSHGVAGGVEQYF; J gene: TRBJ2-7; V gene: TRBV30
CDR3 protein: CASSQVLGSATDTQYF; J gene: TRBJ2-3; V gene: TRBV4-3
CDR3 protein: CASSLSGGAGGQGGETQYF; J gene: TRBJ2-5; V gene: TRBV4-2
CDR3 protein: CASSLIETVGEQYF; J gene: TRBJ2-7; V gene: TRBV5-1
CDR3 protein: CASSSDLGQPQHF; J gene: TRBJ1-5; V gene: TRBV7-2
CDR3 protein: CASSFGTGIGELFF; J gene: TRBJ2-2; V gene: TRBV7-2
CDR3 protein: CASSLWELQGTSTDTQYF; J gene: TRBJ2-3; V gene: TRBV5-1
CDR3 protein: CASSQIQGREQFF; J gene: TRBJ2-1; V gene: TRBV6-5
CDR3 protein: CACPGRGVEKLFF; J gene: TRBJ1-4; V gene: TRBV30
CDR3 protein: CASSAFYRDREHGYTF; J gene: TRBJ1-2; V gene: TRBV6-4
CDR3 protein: CASSLYSGGATGELFF; J gene: TRBJ2-2; V gene: TRBV11-2
CDR3 protein: CASSLRLGGDITGELFF; J gene: TRBJ2-2; V gene: TRBV27
CDR3 protein: CASSSVPGGQATYGAYEQYF; J gene: TRBJ2-7; V gene: TRBV28
CDR3 protein: CASTRGRGGYNEQFF; J gene: TRBJ2-1; V gene: TRBV27
CDR3 protein: CASSPGGVLDNQPQHF; J gene: TRBJ1-5; V gene: TRBV7-2
CDR3 protein: CASREEQRNTEAFF; J gene: TRBJ1-1; V gene: TRBV6-5
CDR3 protein: CASSQGERRGRGEKLFF; J gene: TRBJ1-4; V gene: TRBV4-3
CDR3 protein: CASSLGQGEIWPQHF; J gene: TRBJ1-5; V gene: TRBV18
CDR3 protein: CAWSVSGSTEAFF; J gene: TRBJ1-1; V gene: TRBV30
CDR3 protein: CASSKGVNQPQHF; J gene: TRBJ1-5; V gene: TRBV19
CDR3 protein: CASSLGRGSNQPQHF; J gene: TRBJ1-5; V gene: TRBV27
CDR3 protein: CASSARGGTDTQYF; J gene: TRBJ2-3; V gene: TRBV27
CDR3 protein: CASSVLYSNNEQFF; J gene: TRBJ2-1; V gene: TRBV6-1
CDR3 protein: CAGSGRGYEQFF; J gene: TRBJ2-1; V gene: TRBV2
CDR3 protein: CASSRDREDTEAFF; J gene: TRBJ1-1; V gene: TRBV2